Listed here is a single T cell receptor (beta chain). This record comes from a study of blood T cell repertoires in COVID-19. In the study overall: Sources were T cells, B-cell-depleted T cells, or PBMCs; the material itself was cDNA or gDNA.

Original handling: From reference gene primer amplification, estimates of nucleated cell counts were derived. The protocol was immunoSEQ multiplex PCR, while the TCRdb copy is restricted to in-frame clones and leaves out a portion. The DNA was the basis for D and trimming; V, J and clone size are from that table. The sample shows tens of thousands of clones, 65% to 85% of them seen only once. This CDR3 contains 13 residues. J gave up 6 bases and V 5 bases, and 5 bases lay outside the gene matches. Sequencing was done on a sample of peripheral blood. The V gene is TRBV12-3 or TRBV12-4, the J gene TRBJ1-1, with 8 bases matching TRBD1. The clonotype was recovered from a man older than 75 with active or convalescent COVID-19. The CDR3 region is CASSLTGVAEAFF. The CDR3 DNA is TGTGCCAGCAGTCTGACAGGGGTCGCTGAAGCTTTCTTT.